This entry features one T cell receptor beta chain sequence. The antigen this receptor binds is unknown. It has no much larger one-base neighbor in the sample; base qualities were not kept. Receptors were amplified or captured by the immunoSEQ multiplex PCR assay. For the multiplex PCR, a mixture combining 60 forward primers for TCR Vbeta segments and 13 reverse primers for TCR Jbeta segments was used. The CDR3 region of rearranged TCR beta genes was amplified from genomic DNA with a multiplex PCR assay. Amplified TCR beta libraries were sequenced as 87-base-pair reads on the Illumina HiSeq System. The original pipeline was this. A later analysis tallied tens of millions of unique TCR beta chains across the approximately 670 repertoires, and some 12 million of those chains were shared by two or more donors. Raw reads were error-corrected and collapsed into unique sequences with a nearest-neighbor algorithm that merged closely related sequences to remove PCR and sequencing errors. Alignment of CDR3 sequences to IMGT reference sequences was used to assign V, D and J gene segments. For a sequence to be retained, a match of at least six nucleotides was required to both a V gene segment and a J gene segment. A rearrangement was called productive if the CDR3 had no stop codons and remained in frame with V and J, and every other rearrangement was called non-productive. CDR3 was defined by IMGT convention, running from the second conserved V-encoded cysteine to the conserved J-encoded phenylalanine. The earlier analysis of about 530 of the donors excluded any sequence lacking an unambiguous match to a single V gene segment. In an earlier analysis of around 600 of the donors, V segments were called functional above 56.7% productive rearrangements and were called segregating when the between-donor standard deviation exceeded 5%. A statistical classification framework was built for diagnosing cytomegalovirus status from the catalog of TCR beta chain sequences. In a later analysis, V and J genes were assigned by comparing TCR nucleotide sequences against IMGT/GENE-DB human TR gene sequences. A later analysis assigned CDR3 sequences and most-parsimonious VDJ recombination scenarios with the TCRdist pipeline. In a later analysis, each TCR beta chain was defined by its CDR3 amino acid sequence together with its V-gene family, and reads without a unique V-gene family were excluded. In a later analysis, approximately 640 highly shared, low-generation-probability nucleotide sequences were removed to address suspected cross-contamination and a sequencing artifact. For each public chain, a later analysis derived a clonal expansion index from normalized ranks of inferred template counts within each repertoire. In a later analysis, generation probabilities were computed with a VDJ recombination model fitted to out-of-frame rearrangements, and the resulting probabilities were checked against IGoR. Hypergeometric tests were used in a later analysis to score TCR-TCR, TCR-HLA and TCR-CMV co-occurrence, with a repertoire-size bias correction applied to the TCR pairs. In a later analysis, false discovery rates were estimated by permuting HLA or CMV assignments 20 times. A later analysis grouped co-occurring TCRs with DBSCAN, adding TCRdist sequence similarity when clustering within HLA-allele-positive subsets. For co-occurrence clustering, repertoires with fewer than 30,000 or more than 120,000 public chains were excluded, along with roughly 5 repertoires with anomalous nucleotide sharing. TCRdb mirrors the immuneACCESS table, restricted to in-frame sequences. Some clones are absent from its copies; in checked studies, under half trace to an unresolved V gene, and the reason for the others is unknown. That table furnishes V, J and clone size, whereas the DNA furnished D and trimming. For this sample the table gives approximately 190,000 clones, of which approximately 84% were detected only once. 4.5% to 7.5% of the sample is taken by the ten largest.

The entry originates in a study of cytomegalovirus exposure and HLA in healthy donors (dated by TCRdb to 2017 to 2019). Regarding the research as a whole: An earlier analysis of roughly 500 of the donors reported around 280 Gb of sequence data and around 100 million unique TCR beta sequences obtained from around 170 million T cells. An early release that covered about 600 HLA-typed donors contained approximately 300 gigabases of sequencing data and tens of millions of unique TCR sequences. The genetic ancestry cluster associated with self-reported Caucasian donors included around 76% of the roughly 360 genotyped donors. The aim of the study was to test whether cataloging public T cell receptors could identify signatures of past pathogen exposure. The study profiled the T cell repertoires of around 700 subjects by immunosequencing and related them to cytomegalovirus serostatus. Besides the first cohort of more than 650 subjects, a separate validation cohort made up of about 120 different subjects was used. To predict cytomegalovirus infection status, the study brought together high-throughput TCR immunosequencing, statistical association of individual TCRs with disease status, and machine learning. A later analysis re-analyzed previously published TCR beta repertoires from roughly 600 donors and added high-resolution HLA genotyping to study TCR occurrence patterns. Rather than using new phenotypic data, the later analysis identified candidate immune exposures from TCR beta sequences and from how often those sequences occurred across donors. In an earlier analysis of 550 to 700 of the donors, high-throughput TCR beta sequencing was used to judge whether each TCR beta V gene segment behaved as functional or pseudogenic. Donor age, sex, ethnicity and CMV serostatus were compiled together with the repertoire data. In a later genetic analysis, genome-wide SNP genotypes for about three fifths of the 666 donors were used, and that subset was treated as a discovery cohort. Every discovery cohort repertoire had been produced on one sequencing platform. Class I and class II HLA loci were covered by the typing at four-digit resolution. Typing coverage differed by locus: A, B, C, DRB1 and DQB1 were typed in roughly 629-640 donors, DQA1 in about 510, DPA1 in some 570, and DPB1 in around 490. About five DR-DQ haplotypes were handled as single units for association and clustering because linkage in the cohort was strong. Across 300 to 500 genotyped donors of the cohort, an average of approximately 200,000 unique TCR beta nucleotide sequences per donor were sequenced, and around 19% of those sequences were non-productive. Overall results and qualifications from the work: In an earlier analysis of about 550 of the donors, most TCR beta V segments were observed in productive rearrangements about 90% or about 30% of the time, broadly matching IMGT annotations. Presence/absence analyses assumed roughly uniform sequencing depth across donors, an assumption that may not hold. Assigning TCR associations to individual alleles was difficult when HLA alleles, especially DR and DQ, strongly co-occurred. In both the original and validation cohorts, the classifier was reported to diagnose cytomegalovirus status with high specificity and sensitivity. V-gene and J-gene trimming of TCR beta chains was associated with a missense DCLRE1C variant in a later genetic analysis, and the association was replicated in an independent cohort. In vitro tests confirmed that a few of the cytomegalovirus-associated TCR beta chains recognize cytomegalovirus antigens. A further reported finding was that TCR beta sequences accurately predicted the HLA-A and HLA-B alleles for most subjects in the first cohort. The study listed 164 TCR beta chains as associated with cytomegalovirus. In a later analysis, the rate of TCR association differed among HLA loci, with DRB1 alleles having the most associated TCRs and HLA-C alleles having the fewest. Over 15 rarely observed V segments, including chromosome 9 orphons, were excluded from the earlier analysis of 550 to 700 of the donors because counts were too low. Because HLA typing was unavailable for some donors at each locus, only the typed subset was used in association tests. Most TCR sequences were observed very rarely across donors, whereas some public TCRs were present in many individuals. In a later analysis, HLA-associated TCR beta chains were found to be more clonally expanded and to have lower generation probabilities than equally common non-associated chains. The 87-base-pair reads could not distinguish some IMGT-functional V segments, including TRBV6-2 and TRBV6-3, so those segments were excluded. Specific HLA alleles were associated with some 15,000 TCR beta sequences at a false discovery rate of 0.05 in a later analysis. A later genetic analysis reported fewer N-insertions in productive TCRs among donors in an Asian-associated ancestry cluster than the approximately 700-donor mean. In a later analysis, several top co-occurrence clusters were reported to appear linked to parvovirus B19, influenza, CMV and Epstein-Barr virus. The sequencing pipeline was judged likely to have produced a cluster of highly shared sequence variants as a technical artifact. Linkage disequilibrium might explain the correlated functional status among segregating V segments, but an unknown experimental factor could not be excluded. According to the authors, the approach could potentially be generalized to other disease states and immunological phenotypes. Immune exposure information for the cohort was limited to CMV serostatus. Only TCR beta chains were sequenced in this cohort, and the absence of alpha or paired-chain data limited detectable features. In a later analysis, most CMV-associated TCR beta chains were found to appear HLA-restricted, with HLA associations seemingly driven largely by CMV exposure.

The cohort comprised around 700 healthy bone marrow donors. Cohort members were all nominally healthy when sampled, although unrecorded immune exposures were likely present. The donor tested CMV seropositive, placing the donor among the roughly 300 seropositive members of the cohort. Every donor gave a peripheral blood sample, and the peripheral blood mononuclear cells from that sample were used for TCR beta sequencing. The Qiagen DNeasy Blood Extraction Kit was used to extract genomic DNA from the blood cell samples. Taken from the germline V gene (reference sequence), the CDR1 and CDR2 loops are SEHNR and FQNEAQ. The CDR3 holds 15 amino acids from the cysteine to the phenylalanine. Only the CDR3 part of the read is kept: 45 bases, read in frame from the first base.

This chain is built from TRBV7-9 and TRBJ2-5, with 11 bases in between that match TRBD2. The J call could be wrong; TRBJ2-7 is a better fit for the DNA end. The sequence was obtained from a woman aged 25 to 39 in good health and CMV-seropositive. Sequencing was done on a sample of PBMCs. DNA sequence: TGTGCCAGCAGCTTAGGTAGCGGGGGGGGCTACGAGCAGTACTTC. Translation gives CASSLGSGGGYEQYF.